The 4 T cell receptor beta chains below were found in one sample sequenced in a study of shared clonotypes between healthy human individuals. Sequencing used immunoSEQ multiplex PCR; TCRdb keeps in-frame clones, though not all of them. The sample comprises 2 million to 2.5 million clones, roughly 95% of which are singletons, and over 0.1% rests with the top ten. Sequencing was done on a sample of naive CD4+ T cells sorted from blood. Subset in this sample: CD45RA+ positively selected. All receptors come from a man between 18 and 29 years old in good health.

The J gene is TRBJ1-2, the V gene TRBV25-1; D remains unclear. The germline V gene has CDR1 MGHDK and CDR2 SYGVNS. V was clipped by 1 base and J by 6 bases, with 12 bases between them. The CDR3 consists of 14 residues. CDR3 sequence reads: CASSESGRRNGYTF. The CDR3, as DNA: TGTGCCAGCAGTGAATCCGGCCGGAGGAATGGCTACACCTTC.

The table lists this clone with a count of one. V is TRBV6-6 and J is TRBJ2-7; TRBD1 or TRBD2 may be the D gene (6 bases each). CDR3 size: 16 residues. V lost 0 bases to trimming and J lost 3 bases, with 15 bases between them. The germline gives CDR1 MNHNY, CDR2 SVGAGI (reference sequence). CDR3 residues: CASSYSKGGGLYEQYF. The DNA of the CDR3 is TGTGCCAGCAGTTACTCGAAGGGTGGGGGGCTCTACGAGCAGTACTTC.

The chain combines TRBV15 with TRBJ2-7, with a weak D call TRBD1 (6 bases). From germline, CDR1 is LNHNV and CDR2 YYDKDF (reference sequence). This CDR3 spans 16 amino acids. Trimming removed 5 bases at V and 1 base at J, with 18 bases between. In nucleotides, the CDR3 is TGTGCCACCAGCCTCTCCGCGAGACAGGCATCCTACGAGCAGTACTTC. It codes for CATSLSARQASYEQYF.

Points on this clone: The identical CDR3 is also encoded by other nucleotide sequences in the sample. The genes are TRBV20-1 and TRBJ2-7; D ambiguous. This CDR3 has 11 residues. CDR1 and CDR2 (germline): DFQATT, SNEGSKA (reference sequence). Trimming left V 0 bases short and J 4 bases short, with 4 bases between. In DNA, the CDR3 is TGCAGTGCTAGAGAGGGTTACGAGCAGTACTTC. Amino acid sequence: CSAREGYEQYF.